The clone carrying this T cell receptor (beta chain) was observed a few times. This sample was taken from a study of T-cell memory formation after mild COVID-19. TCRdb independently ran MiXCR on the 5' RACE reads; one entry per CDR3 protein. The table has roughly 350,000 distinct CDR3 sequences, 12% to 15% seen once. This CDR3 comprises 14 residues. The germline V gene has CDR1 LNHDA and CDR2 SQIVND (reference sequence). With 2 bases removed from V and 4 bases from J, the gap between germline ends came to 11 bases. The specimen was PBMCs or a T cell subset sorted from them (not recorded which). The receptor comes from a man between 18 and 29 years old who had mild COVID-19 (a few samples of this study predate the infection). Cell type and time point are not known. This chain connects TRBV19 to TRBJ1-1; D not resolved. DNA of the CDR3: TGTGCCAGTAGTATATCCGGGTCGAGCACTGAAGCTTTCTTT. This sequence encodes CASSISGSSTEAFF.